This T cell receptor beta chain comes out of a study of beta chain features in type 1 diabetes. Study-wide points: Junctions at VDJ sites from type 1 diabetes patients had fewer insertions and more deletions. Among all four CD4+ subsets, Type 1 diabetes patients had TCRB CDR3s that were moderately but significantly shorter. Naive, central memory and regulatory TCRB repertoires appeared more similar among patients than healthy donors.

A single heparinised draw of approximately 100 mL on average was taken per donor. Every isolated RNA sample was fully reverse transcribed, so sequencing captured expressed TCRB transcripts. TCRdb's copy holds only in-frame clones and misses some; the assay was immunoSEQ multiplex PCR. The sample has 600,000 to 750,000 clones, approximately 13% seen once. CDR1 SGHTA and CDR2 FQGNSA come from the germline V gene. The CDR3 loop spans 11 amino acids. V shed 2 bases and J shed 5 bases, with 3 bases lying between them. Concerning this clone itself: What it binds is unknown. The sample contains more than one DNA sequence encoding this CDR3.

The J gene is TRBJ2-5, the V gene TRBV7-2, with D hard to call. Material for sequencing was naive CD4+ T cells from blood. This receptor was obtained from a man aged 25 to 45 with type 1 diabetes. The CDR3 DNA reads TGTGCCAGCAGCTTAAAGGAGACCCAGTACTTC. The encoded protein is CASSLKETQYF.